Below, 30 T cell receptor beta chains from the same sample are listed, as sequenced in a study of shared clonotypes between healthy human individuals. Sequencing was performed with immunoSEQ multiplex PCR; in TCRdb, only in-frame clones are kept and a portion is missing. The sample contains 1,500,000 or so clones, approximately 96% of which appear only once. The sample consisted of naive CD4+ T cells sorted from blood. Subset meaning: CD45RA+ positively selected. These receptors originate from a man aged 30-40 years in good health.

The rearrangement joins TRBV11-3 to TRBJ2-5; 8 positions agree with TRBD2. This CDR3 has 16 amino acids. With 0 bases clipped from V and 5 bases from J, the junction kept 8 bases outside the gene matches. CDR1 SGHNT and CDR2 YENEEA come from the germline V gene. The chain's CDR3 is CASSLDTGGRRETQYF. The DNA of the CDR3 is TGTGCCAGCAGCTTAGATACTGGCGGGAGGCGGGAGACCCAGTACTTC.

The chain couples TRBV30 to TRBJ2-7; TRBD2 matches 7 bases. With 3 bases clipped from V and 2 bases from J, the junction kept 13 bases outside the gene matches. The CDR3 is 16 residues long. Germline assignment: CDR1 GTSNPN and CDR2 SVGIG (reference sequence). The CDR3 spells CAWRTGGRDWAYEQYF. CDR3 nucleotide sequence: TGTGCCTGGAGGACCGGAGGGAGGGACTGGGCCTACGAGCAGTACTTC.

This rearrangement joins TRBV18 to TRBJ2-7; the match to TRBD2 covers 11 bases. V dropped 6 bases and J dropped 2; count of bases not matched to a gene: 12. The length of the CDR3 is 17 residues. Germline CDR1 and CDR2: KGHSH and LQKENI. The CDR3 bases are TGTGCCAGCTCGCGGGGGGCTAGCGGGAGGTCCACCTACGAGCAGTACTTC. Encoded protein: CASSRGASGRSTYEQYF.

This clone was seen just once. V gene TRBV30 combines with J gene TRBJ2-7, with 10 bases that match TRBD1. Germline CDR1 and CDR2: GTSNPN and SVGIG (reference sequence). The CDR3 spans 15 residues. Unmatched junction bases numbered 6, after V lost 2 bases and J lost 2 bases. CDR3 DNA sequence: TGTGCCTGGAGTATCTCGACAGGGGGCGCCTACGAGCAGTACTTC. Its translation is CAWSISTGGAYEQYF.

This clone was observed a single time. The gene calls are TRBV10-1 and TRBJ2-5; 9 bases match TRBD2. The CDR3 extends over 14 amino acids. Germline V gene sequence: CDR1 WNHNN, CDR2 SYGVQD (reference sequence). V was pared by 5 bases and J by 2 bases, with 3 bases of the junction left unmatched. The CDR3 bases are TGCGCCAGCAGTAGACTAGCGGAGCAAGAGACCCAGTACTTC. As protein: CASSRLAEQETQYF.

The gene calls are TRBV28 and TRBJ1-1, with D perhaps TRBD1 (6 bases). The V gene lost 3 bases and the J gene lost 6 bases, with 17 bases spanning the gap. Germline CDR1 reads MDHEN; CDR2 reads SYDVKM. This CDR3 has 15 residues. The CDR3 sequence is CASSFLKRGAAEAFF. The CDR3, as DNA: TGTGCCAGCAGTTTTTTGAAGCGGGGGGCCGCTGAAGCTTTCTTT.

The rearrangement joins TRBV5-1 to TRBJ1-1; 7 bases line up with TRBD1. The CDR3 contains 14 residues. Germline CDR1 is SGHRS and CDR2 is YFSETQ. V lost 7 bases and J lost 4; bases outside the gene matches: 10. CDR3 DNA sequence: TGCGCCAGCGGGCCGGGAGGGGGCGGCACTGAAGCTTTCTTT. This encodes CASGPGGGGTEAFF.

The chain uses TRBV19 and TRBJ2-2, with 9 bases aligning to TRBD2. The CDR3 extends over 16 amino acids. V lost 7 bases and J lost 4; bases outside the gene matches: 10. The germline gives CDR1 LNHDA, CDR2 SQIVND (reference sequence). As DNA, the CDR3 is TGTGCCAGTATGAGACTAGCGGCTAGGGGCACCGGGGAGCTGTTTTTT. Amino acids: CASMRLAARGTGELFF.

On this clone: At one of its ends the junction is not consistent with the germline gene, which may arise from a read error. The chain joins TRBV14 to TRBJ2-7, with D possibly being TRBD1 (6 bases). Looked up from germline, CDR1 is SGHDN and CDR2 is FVKESK. The CDR3 covers 15 residues. This CDR3 reads CASSQVTGTSYEQYF. For the CDR3, the DNA is TGTGCCAGCAGTCAAGTTACAGGGACCTCCTACGAGCAGTACTTC.

This chain connects TRBV7-2 to TRBJ2-7; possible D gene TRBD1, 6 bases. The germline V and J ends were trimmed by 5 bases and 3 bases, with 14 bases remaining between them. The germline V gene has CDR1 SGHTA and CDR2 FQGNSA. This CDR3 has 14 amino acids. The CDR3 reads CASSPRQVGYEQYF. CDR3 coding DNA: TGTGCCAGCAGCCCAAGACAGGTTGGCTACGAGCAGTACTTC. The complete variable domain, with remaining parts taken from reference TRBV7-2 and TRBJ2-7, reads GAGVSQSPSNKVTEKGKDVELRCDPISGHTALYWYRQSLGQGLEFLIYFQGNSAPDKSGLPSDRFSAERTGGSVSTLTIQRTQQEDSAVYLCASSPRQVGYEQYFGPGTRLTVT.

V and J are TRBV4-1 and TRBJ1-5; a weak D match, TRBD1 (6 bases). Germline CDR1 is MGHRA and CDR2 is YSYEKL. This CDR3 has 16 amino acids. V lost 1 base and J lost 4, with 14 bases in between. CDR3 region: CASSQAPRGRNQPQHF. Here the CDR3 DNA reads TGCGCCAGCAGCCAAGCCCCCAGGGGAAGGAATCAGCCCCAGCATTTT.

The chain is built from TRBV30 and TRBJ2-3; 9 nucleotides align to TRBD2. CDR1 GTSNPN and CDR2 SVGIG come from the germline V gene (reference sequence). The V and J ends lost 3 bases and 1 base, in that order; junction bases with no gene match: 17. The CDR3 loop spans 19 amino acids. CDR3 sequence: CAWSREEREAPWGTDTQYF. The CDR3 DNA is TGTGCCTGGAGCCGGGAGGAGCGGGAGGCCCCCTGGGGCACAGATACGCAGTATTTT. The whole variable domain, filled in from reference TRBV30 and TRBJ2-3, reads SQTIHQWPATLVQPVGSPLSLECTVEGTSNPNLYWYRQAAGRGLQLLFYSVGIGQISSEVPQNLSASRPQDRQFILSSKKLLLSDSGFYLCAWSREEREAPWGTDTQYFGPGTRLTVL.

This chain uses TRBV14 with TRBJ2-3; D gene ambiguous. The length of the CDR3 is 14 residues. The germline V and J ends were trimmed by 1 base and 3 bases, with 8 bases remaining between them. The germline gives CDR1 SGHDN, CDR2 FVKESK. CDR3: CASSQVQFTDTQYF. The DNA for the CDR3 is TGTGCCAGCAGCCAAGTTCAGTTTACAGATACGCAGTATTTT.

This chain uses TRBV7-9 with TRBJ2-1; 12 positions match TRBD2. V shed 1 base, J shed 7 bases, and the junction held 8 bases outside the gene matches. The V gene's germline CDR1 is SEHNR and CDR2 FQNEAQ (reference sequence). The CDR3 runs 17 residues. The CDR3 sequence is CASSLVRGLAGWNEQFF. DNA of the CDR3: TGTGCCAGCAGCTTAGTTCGAGGACTAGCGGGATGGAATGAGCAGTTCTTC.

V and J are TRBV18 and TRBJ1-5; 7 bases line up with TRBD1. V trimming: 3 bases; J trimming: 7 bases; junction bases outside the gene matches: 6. CDR1 and CDR2 (germline): KGHSH, LQKENI. This CDR3 region has 14 residues. The CDR3 DNA reads as TGTGCCAGCTCACCCGTACAGGGGAACCAGCCCCAGCATTTT. Translating it yields CASSPVQGNQPQHF.

The chain uses TRBV5-1 and TRBJ2-5; the D gene could be TRBD1 or TRBD2 (6 bases each). The CDR3 length is 14 residues. Trimming stripped 5 bases from V and 3 bases from J, with 14 bases between. Looked up from germline, CDR1 is SGHRS and CDR2 is YFSETQ. The CDR3 spells CASSWGAGEETQYF. The DNA of the CDR3 is TGCGCCAGCAGTTGGGGGGCTGGGGAAGAGACCCAGTACTTC. The variable domain in full, completed from reference TRBV5-1 and TRBJ2-5, reads KAGVTQTPRYLIKTRGQQVTLSCSPISGHRSVSWYQQTPGQGLQFLFEYFSETQRNKGNFPGRFSGRQFSNSRSEMNVSTLELGDSALYLCASSWGAGEETQYFGPGTRLLVL.

CDR3 in amino acids: CASSPPRGETQYF. The CDR3 coding sequence is TGTGCCAGCAGCCCTCCTCGAGGGGAGACCCAGTACTTC. V gene TRBV9 combines with J gene TRBJ2-5, with a weak D call TRBD2 (5 bases). Trimming took 4 bases from V and 5 from J, leaving 12 bases between them. The CDR3 runs to 13 residues. In germline, CDR1 is SGDLS, CDR2 YYNGEE.

About this clone itself: Other DNA sequences in this specimen translate into the identical CDR3. The chain carries TRBV9 and TRBJ2-7; TRBD2 matches 10 bases. Germline lookup yields CDR1 SGDLS and CDR2 YYNGEE. Trimming removed 2 bases from V and 0 bases from J; junction bases left unmatched: 2. The CDR3 runs 15 residues. CDR3 sequence reads: CASSVSSGGSYEQYF. The CDR3 bases are TGTGCCAGCAGCGTGTCTAGCGGGGGCTCCTACGAGCAGTACTTC.

This chain uses TRBV10-3 with TRBJ2-3, with 10 bases that match TRBD2. The ends lost 6 bases at V and 1 base at J; junction bases unmatched: 16. The CDR3 runs to 19 residues. Germline CDR1 is ENHRY and CDR2 is SYGVKD. The CDR3 DNA follows: TGTGCCATCAGACATCCCGGGACTAGCGTCACCGAGGGCACAGATACGCAGTATTTT. Encoded protein: CAIRHPGTSVTEGTDTQYF.

This chain joins TRBV11-3 and TRBJ2-7; TRBD2 might be the D (5 bases). Germline V lookup: CDR1 SGHNT, CDR2 YENEEA. Trimming pared 4 bases from V and 1 base from J, leaving 8 bases between. The CDR3 extends over 13 amino acids. Here the CDR3 reads CASSSAASYEQYF. Here the CDR3 DNA reads TGTGCCAGCAGCTCAGCGGCTTCCTACGAGCAGTACTTC.

The chain joins TRBV7-9 to TRBJ2-5; possible D gene TRBD1, 6 bases. Trimming pared 5 bases from V and 5 bases from J, leaving 12 bases between. The CDR3 loop spans 13 amino acids. The V gene's germline CDR1 is SEHNR and CDR2 FQNEAQ (reference sequence). The CDR3 nucleotides are TGTGCCAGCAGCGAAACAGGGCCGGAGACCCAGTACTTC. It is translated as CASSETGPETQYF. Variable domain in full (rest from reference TRBV7-9 and TRBJ2-5): DTGVSQNPRHKITKRGQNVTFRCDPISEHNRLYWYRQTLGQGPEFLTYFQNEAQLEKSRLLSDRFSAERPKGSFSTLEIQRTEQGDSAMYLCASSETGPETQYFGPGTRLLVL.

The chain joins TRBV7-6 to TRBJ2-7; TRBD1 or TRBD2 may be the D gene (5 bases each). There are 14 residues in the CDR3. V shed 8 bases and J shed 1 base, with 15 bases lying between them. Per the germline V gene, CDR1 is SGHVS and CDR2 is FNYEAQ. For the CDR3, the DNA is TGTGCCAGCTCGGGGCAGACCCTGTCCTACGAGCAGTACTTC. This gives the protein CASSGQTLSYEQYF.

The gene calls are TRBV11-2 and TRBJ2-4, with D tentatively TRBD1 (6 bases). The CDR3 is 14 residues long. The V gene's germline CDR1 is SGHAT and CDR2 FQNNGV. V was pared by 6 bases and J by 4 bases, with 13 bases between. CDR3 residues: CASRNRDLKNIQYF. CDR3 nucleotide sequence: TGTGCCAGCAGGAACAGGGATTTGAAAAACATTCAGTACTTC.

V is TRBV2 and J is TRBJ2-1; possibly TRBD2 for D (5 bases). The germline V gene has CDR1 SNHLY and CDR2 FYNNEI. The CDR3 runs 15 residues. V was trimmed by 6 bases and J by 0 bases, leaving 12 bases between them. The CDR3 spells CASRRVEPSYNEQFF. Here the CDR3 DNA reads TGTGCCAGCAGGAGGGTGGAGCCCTCCTACAATGAGCAGTTCTTC. Variable domain in full (rest from reference TRBV2 and TRBJ2-1): EPEVTQTPSHQVTQMGQEVILRCVPISNHLYFYWYRQILGQKVEFLVSFYNNEISEKSEIFDDQFSVERPDGSNFTLKIRSTKLEDSAMYFCASRRVEPSYNEQFFGPGTRLTVL.

V gene TRBV6-1 combines with J gene TRBJ2-5; TRBD1 or TRBD2 may be the D gene (5 bases each). V lost 6 bases to trimming and J lost 9 bases, with 14 bases between them. The CDR3 has 12 residues. CDR1 is MNHNS, CDR2 SASEGT, per germline. The CDR3 loop is CASSPPGPAQYF. For the CDR3, the DNA is TGTGCCAGCAGCCCCCCGGGGCCGGCCCAGTACTTC.

The chain couples TRBV5-5 to TRBJ2-5, with 11 bases matching TRBD2. From germline, CDR1 is SGHKS and CDR2 YYEKEE (reference sequence). This CDR3 contains 19 residues. The ends lost 4 bases at V and 1 base at J; junction bases unmatched: 15. The CDR3 sequence is CASSVPSGRSYRPQETQYF. The CDR3 DNA reads TGTGCCAGCAGCGTGCCTAGCGGGAGGTCCTACCGACCCCAAGAGACCCAGTACTTC.

The chain combines TRBV6-6 with TRBJ1-5; D remains ambiguous. V shed 7 bases and J shed 0 bases, with 13 bases lying between them. This CDR3 region has 15 residues. The germline V gene has CDR1 MNHNY and CDR2 SVGAGI (reference sequence). The DNA of the CDR3 is TGTGCCAGCACCGACGTAGATCATAGCAATCAGCCCCAGCATTTT. It is translated as CASTDVDHSNQPQHF.

The rearrangement links TRBV28 to TRBJ2-7; 10 bases fit TRBD1. CDR1 is MDHEN and CDR2 is SYDVKM in the germline V gene. This CDR3 contains 15 residues. Trimming at V came to 5 bases and at J to 4 bases, leaving 8 bases not matched to a gene. The CDR3 here is CASSLQGQGLYEQYF. The CDR3 DNA is TGTGCCAGCAGTCTCCAGGGACAGGGGTTGTACGAGCAGTACTTC. Looking up the rest from reference TRBV28 and TRBJ2-7 gives the full variable domain: DVKVTQSSRYLVKRTGEKVFLECVQDMDHENMFWYRQDPGLGLRLIYFSYDVKMKEKGDIPEGYSVSREKKERFSLILESASTNQTSMYLCASSLQGQGLYEQYFGPGTRLTVT.

Regarding this clone: At the DNA level, this CDR3 is encoded by other sequences in the same sample as well. The chain recombines TRBV5-1 with TRBJ2-2; D is ambiguous. Trimming pared 0 bases from V and 3 bases from J, leaving 6 bases between. CDR1 and CDR2 from the germline V gene are SGHRS and YFSETQ. The CDR3 is made up of 14 amino acids. CDR3 bases: TGCGCCAGCAGCTTGGACGGTCACACCGGGGAGCTGTTTTTT. It translates to CASSLDGHTGELFF.

V usage is TRBV7-7 and J usage is TRBJ2-1, with 15 bases matching TRBD2. Germline trimming cut 4 bases from V and 3 bases from J; bases unmatched to any gene: 4. Per germline, CDR1 SSHAT and CDR2 FNYEAQ (reference sequence). This CDR3 comprises 17 residues. CDR3 sequence reads: CASSWGTSGRYYNEQFF. The CDR3 DNA follows: TGTGCCAGCAGCTGGGGGACTAGCGGGAGGTACTACAATGAGCAGTTCTTC.